The 24 T cell receptor beta chains presented below share a single source sample, sequenced in a study of memory CD4+ T cells and cytomegalovirus serostatus (dated by TCRdb to 2018 to 2020). Single viable CD3+CD4+CD8-CD45RO+ cells were sorted as memory CD4+ T cells on a FACSAria II. Libraries were made using the immunoSEQ multiplex PCR assay. In TCRdb, the immuneACCESS table is reduced to in-frame sequences with V and J assigned. These tables do not hold every clone; where another copy was compared, an unresolved V gene accounts for under half, and the others remain unexplained. Counted in this sample were 85,000 to 100,000 clones; roughly 80% of them appeared once. Jointly, the top ten make up less than 4% of the sample. Sequenced: memory CD4+ T cells from blood. These receptors were obtained from an adult in good health and CMV-seropositive.

The J gene is TRBJ1-1, the V gene TRBV10-3; D unclear. V lost 4 bases and J lost 6, with 12 bases in between. Per germline, CDR1 ENHRY and CDR2 SYGVKD. This CDR3 comprises 13 residues. As DNA, the CDR3 is TGTGCCATCAGTGGACCCTTGGGGTCTGAAGCTTTCTTT. Translated, it gives CAISGPLGSEAFF.

The chain joins TRBV11-1 to TRBJ2-2, with D possibly being TRBD2 (5 bases). The V gene's germline CDR1 is SGHAT and CDR2 FQDESV (reference sequence). With 5 bases removed from V and 5 bases from J, the gap between germline ends came to 12 bases. This CDR3 spans 14 amino acids. CDR3 residues: CASSRRDYTGELFF. DNA for the CDR3: TGTGCCAGCAGCCGCCGGGATTATACCGGGGAGCTGTTTTTT.

This clone was detected a few times. The genes are TRBV6-1 and TRBJ2-5; D may be TRBD1 or TRBD2 (5 bases each). The CDR3 runs to 14 residues. Trimming left V 3 bases short and J 4 bases short, with 12 bases between. The germline CDR1 and CDR2 sequences are MNHNS and SASEGT. The CDR3 DNA sequence: TGTGCCAGCAGTGAGAGGGGTCCCCTAGAGACCCAGTACTTC. Protein product: CASSERGPLETQYF.

V and J are TRBV6-4 and TRBJ2-7, with TRBD2 matching over 10 bases. The CDR3 covers 14 residues. Germline loops: CDR1 MRHNA, CDR2 SNTAGT. V lost 7 bases and J lost 4; bases outside the gene matches: 7. CDR3 nucleotides: TGTGCCAGCAATAAAGCGGGAGGGGGATACGAGCAGTACTTC. Its translation is CASNKAGGGYEQYF.

Only one count was recorded for this clone. The DNA of the CDR3 is TGTGCCAGCAGTGAGTCGGTGGGGCAGGGGGGCGTCCTGACTTTC. Protein product: CASSESVGQGGVLTF. The chain employs TRBV6-1 and TRBJ2-6, with a tentative D call TRBD1 (7 bases). V was trimmed by 3 bases and J by 12 bases, leaving 18 bases between them. The germline gives CDR1 MNHNS, CDR2 SASEGT. The CDR3 loop spans 15 amino acids.

The V gene is TRBV19, the J gene TRBJ2-5; tentatively, D is TRBD2 (5 bases). The germline CDR1 and CDR2 sequences are LNHDA and SQIVND (reference sequence). The CDR3 length is 12 residues. Trimming removed 10 bases at V and 2 bases at J, with 11 bases between. CDR3 nucleotide sequence: TGTGCCACTTCCGGCGGGCAAGAGACCCAGTACTTC. It yields the protein CATSGGQETQYF.

This clone was detected once. The chain couples TRBV7-6 to TRBJ1-5, with D unresolved. V dropped 5 bases and J dropped 6 bases, with 23 bases sitting between them. CDR1 and CDR2 (germline): SGHVS, FNYEAQ. The CDR3 is made up of 17 amino acids. The CDR3 DNA reads TGTGCCAGCAGCCCCTCGGTCTTGGGGAATTCGGGTCAGCCCCAGCATTTT. Its translation is CASSPSVLGNSGQPQHF.

The chain carries TRBV6-5 and TRBJ2-2; D uncertain. Germline CDR1 MNHEY, CDR2 SVGAGI. The CDR3 is made up of 13 amino acids. V dropped 5 bases and J dropped 5 bases, with 9 bases sitting between them. CDR3 amino acids: CASSPGYTGELFF. In DNA form, the CDR3 reads TGTGCCAGCAGTCCTGGGTATACCGGGGAGCTGTTTTTT.

This chain joins TRBV28 and TRBJ1-2, with a weak D call TRBD1 (6 bases). The CDR3 consists of 13 residues. Germline V gene lookup returns CDR1 MDHEN and CDR2 SYDVKM. With 7 bases removed from V and 8 bases from J, the gap between germline ends came to 17 bases. CDR3 nucleotides: TGTGCCAGCACCTGGGGGGCAGTCGGAGGCTACACCTTC. It codes for CASTWGAVGGYTF.

V is TRBV5-4 and J is TRBJ2-3, with TRBD2 matching 15 bases. V lost 0 bases and J lost 3; bases outside the gene matches: 2. The CDR3 length is 17 residues. Germline values: CDR1 SGHNT, CDR2 YYREEE (reference sequence). The CDR3 nucleotides read TGTGCCAGCAGCTTGGGGACTAGCGGGAGGGGTACAGATACGCAGTATTTT. It codes for CASSLGTSGRGTDTQYF.

The rearrangement joins TRBV9 to TRBJ2-7, with 7 bases matching TRBD1. The germline V gene has CDR1 SGDLS and CDR2 YYNGEE. The CDR3 extends over 15 amino acids. J was trimmed by 3 bases and V by 2 bases; bases with no gene match: 8. CDR3 residues: CASSVAGTADYEQYF. In nucleotides, the CDR3 is TGTGCCAGCAGCGTCGCCGGGACAGCAGACTACGAGCAGTACTTC.

The chain recombines TRBV6-5 with TRBJ2-5; D is possibly TRBD1 or TRBD2 (6 bases each). Germline CDR1 is MNHEY and CDR2 is SVGAGI. The CDR3 has 13 amino acids. Trimming took off 8 bases at V and 6 bases at J, with 16 bases between the two ends. CDR3 sequence: CASRREGGKTQYF. CDR3 sequence (DNA): TGTGCCAGCCGGAGGGAAGGGGGAAAGACCCAGTACTTC.

The chain is built from TRBV19 and TRBJ2-2, with TRBD1 identical over 9 bases. Germline CDR1 LNHDA, CDR2 SQIVND (reference sequence). V gave up 1 base and J gave up 5 bases; unmatched junction bases: 5. CDR3 length: 16 amino acids. The CDR3 loop reads CASSIVGTGKTGELFF. In DNA, the CDR3 is TGTGCCAGTAGTATAGTTGGGACAGGGAAGACCGGGGAGCTGTTTTTT.

This clone was picked up a small number of times. The rearrangement joins TRBV5-5 to TRBJ1-1, with a weak D call TRBD1 (5 bases). The germline V gene has CDR1 SGHKS and CDR2 YYEKEE (reference sequence). Trimming cost V 0 bases and J 0 bases, with 12 bases left between them. The CDR3 is 16 residues long. The CDR3 spells CASSLAGTLMNTEAFF. For the CDR3, the DNA is TGTGCCAGCAGCTTGGCAGGGACGTTGATGAACACTGAAGCTTTCTTT.

This clone was picked up one time. The chain carries TRBV6-6 and TRBJ2-7; 7 bases map to TRBD2. Germline CDR1 MNHNY, CDR2 SVGAGI (reference sequence). The CDR3 extends over 13 amino acids. The V gene end was trimmed by 8 bases and the J gene end by 2 bases; junction bases not matched to a gene: 6. The CDR3 spells CASSGSGTYEQYF. CDR3 sequence (DNA): TGTGCCAGCTCGGGGAGCGGGACCTACGAGCAGTACTTC.

This clone has a handful of counts. This chain joins TRBV7-9 and TRBJ1-1, with a tentative D call TRBD1 (6 bases). CDR1 and CDR2 from the germline V gene are SEHNR and FQNEAQ (reference sequence). This CDR3 is 15 amino acids long. The V end lost 4 bases, the J end lost 6 bases, and 18 bases lay between the germline ends. The CDR3: CASSSMAGVLAEAFF. The CDR3 nucleotides read TGTGCCAGCAGCTCAATGGCAGGGGTGCTCGCTGAAGCTTTCTTT.

The chain joins TRBV5-1 to TRBJ1-3; D unresolved. CDR3 length equals 13 residues. V was cut by 5 bases and J by 2 bases, with 8 bases left in between. The germline V gene has CDR1 SGHRS and CDR2 YFSETQ. CDR3: CASSPSPGNTIYF. The CDR3 DNA is TGCGCCAGCAGTCCCAGCCCTGGAAACACCATATATTTT.

The chain carries TRBV27 and TRBJ2-6; a weak D match, TRBD1 (5 bases). Deletions cut 7 bases from V and 4 bases from J, with 17 bases between. CDR1 MNHEY and CDR2 SMNVEV come from the germline V gene (reference sequence). The CDR3 consists of 16 residues. The CDR3 spells CASTSPSGFGANVLTF. CDR3 nucleotides: TGTGCCAGCACCTCCCCTTCAGGGTTCGGGGCCAACGTCCTGACTTTC.

This sequence joins TRBV5-1 and TRBJ2-5; perhaps TRBD2 as D (6 bases). Germline CDR1 is SGHRS and CDR2 is YFSETQ. Trimming stripped 2 bases from V and 2 bases from J, with 7 bases between. The CDR3 extends over 13 amino acids. The CDR3 region is CASSFGTQETQYF. CDR3 bases: TGCGCCAGCAGCTTCGGGACTCAAGAGACCCAGTACTTC.

This chain joins TRBV7-2 and TRBJ2-3; D gene unclear. Trimming removed 2 bases at V and 4 bases at J, with 10 bases between. Germline V gene data show CDR1 as SGHTA and CDR2 as FQGNSA. There are 14 residues in the CDR3. The CDR3 coding sequence is TGTGCCAGCAGCTTAATTACGTCGGCAGATACGCAGTATTTT. Encoded protein: CASSLITSADTQYF.

The genes are TRBV29-1 and TRBJ2-7; 9 positions agree with TRBD1. CDR3 length: 14 amino acids. Looked up from germline, CDR1 is SQVTM and CDR2 is ANQGSEA. Trimming took 3 bases from V and 1 from J; bases not matched to a gene: 4. The CDR3 DNA follows: TGCAGCGTTGACCCGGGACAGGGTTCCTACGAGCAGTACTTC. Translation: CSVDPGQGSYEQYF.

This clone was counted only a few times. The CDR3 coding sequence is TGTGCCAGCCGGGACTTCTCCTACAATGAGCAGTTCTTC. Amino acids: CASRDFSYNEQFF. The chain is built from TRBV19 and TRBJ2-1, with D possibly TRBD2 on 6 matching bases. The CDR3 spans 13 residues. Germline CDR1 LNHDA, CDR2 SQIVND (reference sequence). Trimming took off 9 bases at V and 0 bases at J, with 9 bases between the two ends.

The chain couples TRBV27 to TRBJ1-4; D perhaps matches TRBD1 (5 bases). Deletions cut 5 bases from V and 6 bases from J, with 16 bases between. This CDR3 is 15 amino acids long. The germline V gene encodes CDR1 MNHEY and CDR2 SMNVEV (reference sequence). The CDR3 loop reads CASSPTLGAYEKLFF. The DNA of the CDR3 is TGTGCCAGCAGTCCTACCCTAGGGGCTTATGAAAAACTGTTTTTT.

The chain carries TRBV7-9 and TRBJ1-5, with TRBD1 matching 7 bases. The germline V gene encodes CDR1 SEHNR and CDR2 FQNEAQ (reference sequence). The CDR3 is 15 amino acids. V lost 5 bases and J lost 0; bases outside the gene matches: 4. The chain's CDR3 is CASSSRGDSNQPQHF. For the CDR3, the DNA is TGTGCCAGCAGCAGCAGGGGGGATAGCAATCAGCCCCAGCATTTT.